These 11 T cell receptor beta chains originate from one sample sequenced in a study of HIV-infected children after antiretroviral therapy interruption. The sample's treatment: PENTA 11 planned treatment interruption arm or continuous ART arm. A 3' RACE protocol on RNA, with unique molecular identifiers, produced the TCR library. Each CDR3 protein is one row after TCRdb ran MiXCR on the 3' RACE reads. The top ten clones hold approximately 1% of a sample with about 37,000 distinct CDR3 sequences, less than 8.5% of them seen once. The sample was CD45RA+ CD4+ T cells from PBMCs, pooled from several time points, taken from a donor given antiretroviral therapy, either interrupted or continuous. Specified subset: naive CD4+ CD45RA+ CD45RO- T cells. The receptors derive from a pool of human donors with HIV.

The sample holds many counts of this clonotype. This rearrangement joins TRBV12-3 or TRBV12-4 to TRBJ2-3; TRBD1 is a possible D gene (7 bases). Trimming shortened V by 6 bases and J by 4 bases, and 11 bases separated the two germline ends. There are 13 residues in the CDR3. CDR3 protein: CASRQGGADTQYF. The CDR3 DNA is TGTGCCAGCAGGCAGGGGGGCGCAGATACGCAGTATTTT.

Ten or more counts support this clonotype. The chain links TRBV6-1 to TRBJ1-5; 7 bases map to TRBD1. The J segment lost 7 bases and the V segment lost 7 bases, leaving 7 bases of the junction unmatched. CDR3 size: 13 residues. Looked up from germline, CDR1 is MNHNS and CDR2 is SASEGT. The CDR3 sequence is CASTPTGTQPQHF. The CDR3 bases are TGTGCCAGCACCCCGACAGGGACCCAGCCCCAGCATTTT.

At least ten counts were recorded for this clonotype. The junction does not match germline at one end; this may be a read error. The rearrangement joins TRBV19 to TRBJ2-1; no reliable D call. Germline CDR1 is LNHDA and CDR2 is SQIVND (reference sequence). The CDR3 loop spans 14 amino acids. The chain's CDR3 is CASSIDNNYAEQFF. CDR3 nucleotides: TGTGCCAGCAGTATCGACAATAACTATGCTGAGCAGTTCTTC.

This sequence joins TRBV12-5 and TRBJ1-2, with unresolved D. CDR1 and CDR2 (germline): LGHNT, FRNRAP. The CDR3 is 13 amino acids. Trimming stripped 6 bases from V and 5 bases from J, with 13 bases between. The CDR3 here is CASGPGYFYGYTF. CDR3 bases: TGTGCTAGTGGCCCCGGTTATTTTTATGGCTACACCTTC.

This clonotype was seen ten or more times. In nucleotides, the CDR3 is TGTGCCAGCAGCTTATCGCCCGTAGCGGGAGGGAGAAGCTACGAGCAGTACTTC. This gives the protein CASSLSPVAGGRSYEQYF. The V and J genes are TRBV7-9 and TRBJ2-7; 11 bases agree with TRBD2. The CDR3 runs to 18 residues. CDR1 is SEHNR and CDR2 is FQNEAQ in the germline V gene (reference sequence). The ends lost 2 bases at V and 3 bases at J; junction bases unmatched: 12.

This clonotype was seen repeatedly, ten times or more. Germline is not matched at one junction end, which may reflect a read error. The chain links TRBV29-1 to TRBJ2-7, with D possibly matching TRBD2 (6 bases). In germline, CDR1 is SQVTM, CDR2 ANQGSEA. This CDR3 is built from 15 residues. DNA for the CDR3: TGTGGTGCTAGGGACGGGACTGGGGGTCTATATGAACAGTACTTC. Translation gives CGARDGTGGLYEQYF.

V gene TRBV24-1 combines with J gene TRBJ2-1; TRBD2 agrees at 16 bases. J gave up 7 bases and V 4 bases, and 9 bases lay outside the gene matches. CDR1 and CDR2 from the germline V gene are KGHDR and SFDVKD. CDR3 length: 18 amino acids. The CDR3 sequence: CATSDPGTSGGAGNEQFF. The CDR3 DNA is TGTGCCACCAGTGACCCAGGGACTAGCGGGGGGGCCGGGAATGAGCAGTTCTTC.

The V call is TRBV4-1, the J call TRBJ2-3, with D tentatively TRBD2 (5 bases). The V and J ends lost 1 base and 5 bases respectively, with 16 bases between them. Germline CDR1 MGHRA, CDR2 YSYEKL. The CDR3 has 16 amino acids. The CDR3 is CASSQARTPRIDTQYF. The CDR3 DNA is TGCGCCAGCAGCCAAGCGAGGACTCCGAGGATAGATACGCAGTATTTT.

The sample holds many counts of this clonotype. Mismatch with germline at one junction end may stem from a read error. J is TRBJ2-3 and V is TRBV6-6, with a tentative D call TRBD1 (5 bases). CDR1 and CDR2 from the germline V gene are MNHNY and SVGAGI (reference sequence). This CDR3 region has 15 residues. The CDR3 nucleotides are TGTGCCAGCGGCCGCAGGGAAGGCGGTGCAGAAACGCTGTATTTT. This sequence encodes CASGRREGGAETLYF.

This clonotype was recorded at least ten times. The chain has TRBV15 and TRBJ2-5, with a possible D match to TRBD1 (6 bases). Trimming pared 1 base from V and 7 bases from J, leaving 19 bases between. The CDR3 is 16 residues long. Germline CDR1 and CDR2: LNHNV and YYDKDF (reference sequence). In nucleotides, the CDR3 is TGTGCCACCAGCAGAGGAATCGGGCAGGGGCCCGGGACCCAGTACTTC. It codes for CATSRGIGQGPGTQYF.

This clonotype occurred many times. V is TRBV12-3 or TRBV12-4 and J is TRBJ1-2, with 8 bases aligning to TRBD1. V shed 5 bases and J 5 bases; nucleotides not matched to a gene: 4. The CDR3 consists of 13 residues. CDR3 region: CASSTGQDYGYTF. The CDR3 nucleotides read TGTGCCAGCAGTACGGGACAGGATTATGGCTACACCTTC.